Below, one TCR beta chain is given with its context. The CDR3 is 14 residues long. The ends were cut back, 0 bases at V and 10 bases at J, with 14 bases in the middle. CDR1 is SGHRS, CDR2 YFSETQ, per germline. This specimen comes from a study of blood T cell repertoires in COVID-19. The overall study: The United States, Italy and Spain supplied acute and convalescent COVID-19 samples. Sources were T cells, B-cell-depleted T cells, or PBMCs; the material itself was cDNA or gDNA.

As processed by the authors: The assay estimated nucleated cells by amplifying reference gene primers. Data came from immunoSEQ multiplex PCR; TCRdb stores just in-frame clones and leaves some out. V, J and clone size derive from that table, while D and trimming were established from the DNA sequence. The table lists around 61,000 clones, around 92% of them singletons. The chain carries TRBV5-1 and TRBJ2-1; TRBD1 is a possible D gene (6 bases). Sequenced sample: peripheral blood. The TCR comes from a man in his 60s with acute or convalescent COVID-19. Here the CDR3 reads CASSLGQGFDEQFF. The CDR3, as DNA: TGCGCCAGCAGCTTGGGCCAGGGGTTCGACGAGCAGTTCTTC.